The following is a T cell receptor beta chain sequence with its context. Its antigen remains unidentified. The germline CDR1 and CDR2 sequences are DFQATT and SNEGSKA (reference sequence). The CDR3 length is 14 residues. The V gene lost 3 bases and the J gene lost 7 bases, with 19 bases spanning the gap. The record originates from a study of regulatory T cells in long-lasting Graves disease. Looking at the study overall: Over 5 years of antithyroid drugs plus positive TSH receptor antibodies defined persistent Graves' disease. The study's findings and limits: Limited sample numbers may have lowered accuracy. Persistent Graves' patients showed less TCR diversity than newly diagnosed ones. Newly diagnosed disease favored TRBV20-1 and TRBJ2-1 over persistent disease.

The time point denotes: persistent/refractory GD, antithyroid drugs over 5 years with positive TRAb. Researchers made the TCR library from RNA that was extracted from PBMCs. CDR3-region Arm-PCR and iRepertoire HTBI primers produced the TCR beta libraries. TCRdb reanalysed the multiplex PCR reads using MiXCR and keeps one entry per CDR3 protein. The sample includes a few hundred thousand distinct CDR3 sequences, about 20% seen only once; the top ten take around 24%. The chain joins TRBV20-1 to TRBJ2-7; either TRBD1 or TRBD2 may fit D (6 bases each). This TCR derives from a female donor with Graves disease. The sequencing here drew on peripheral blood mononuclear cells (PBMCs), taken when the disease was refractory, from a patient treated with antithyroid drugs. The CDR3 spells CSASRHNRAGEQYF. The CDR3 DNA sequence: TGCAGTGCTAGCCGCCACAACAGGGCGGGAGAGCAGTACTTC.